Below are 28 T cell receptor beta chains sequenced from a single sample in a study of T cell changes during pregnancy in multiple sclerosis. Using immunoSEQ multiplex PCR, the repertoire was profiled, and TCRdb retains in-frame clones only, with some absent. This table holds 60,000 to 85,000 clones, around 90% found once. The starting material was peripheral blood, obtained in the first trimester of pregnancy. The receptors were gathered from a female donor with multiple sclerosis, enrolled in a pregnancy study.

This chain connects TRBV6-5 to TRBJ1-2; the match to TRBD1 covers 9 bases. This CDR3 contains 13 residues. CDR1 is MNHEY and CDR2 is SVGAGI in the germline V gene. The V segment lost 5 bases and the J segment 7 bases; nucleotides outside the gene matches: 5. The CDR3 DNA follows: TGTGCCAGCAGTCTACAGGGGGCGGGTGGCTACACCTTC. Encoded protein: CASSLQGAGGYTF.

CDR3 sequence (DNA): TGTGCCAGTAGGGGCCCCACTAGCACAGATACGCAGTATTTT. Encoded protein: CASRGPTSTDTQYF. The chain links TRBV6-6 to TRBJ2-3, with D possibly being TRBD1 (5 bases). The V and J ends lost 9 bases and 0 bases respectively, with 13 bases between them. Germline V gene data show CDR1 as MNHNY and CDR2 as SVGAGI (reference sequence). The CDR3 covers 14 residues.

The rearrangement joins TRBV6-5 to TRBJ2-5; TRBD2 aligns across 12 bases. The J segment lost 5 bases and the V segment lost 4 bases, leaving 8 bases of the junction unmatched. Germline-derived CDR1 and CDR2 are MNHEY and SVGAGI. This CDR3 region has 16 residues. CDR3 residues: CASSFSSGGASETQYF. The CDR3 DNA follows: TGTGCCAGCAGTTTCTCTAGCGGGGGGGCTTCCGAGACCCAGTACTTC.

The chain couples TRBV5-4 to TRBJ2-7; D is possibly TRBD1 (5 bases). The germline CDR1 and CDR2 sequences are SGHNT and YYREEE (reference sequence). V lost 2 bases, J lost 5 bases, and 11 bases lay in between. The CDR3 extends over 13 amino acids. The CDR3 protein is CASSLGVRNEQYF. CDR3 DNA sequence: TGTGCCAGCAGCTTAGGGGTTCGGAACGAGCAGTACTTC.

This clone appeared a single time. The chain links TRBV5-1 to TRBJ2-2; a possible D gene is TRBD1 (5 bases). The CDR3 totals 16 residues. CDR1 is SGHRS, CDR2 YFSETQ, per germline. V shed 0 bases and J shed 5 bases, with 14 bases lying between them. The CDR3 DNA reads as TGCGCCAGCAGCTTGGCCGGGCAGGGAAGGACCGGGGAGCTGTTTTTT. It encodes CASSLAGQGRTGELFF.

In its sample, this clone was seen once. The chain links TRBV5-1 to TRBJ1-4; D is possibly TRBD1 (5 bases). The V end was cut by 2 bases, the J end by 8 bases, with 13 bases between. The CDR3 loop spans 14 amino acids. In germline, CDR1 is SGHRS, CDR2 YFSETQ. CDR3 sequence reads: CASSLRGAGEKLFF. CDR3 in DNA: TGCGCCAGCAGCTTACGAGGGGCGGGAGAAAAACTGTTTTTT.

The chain couples TRBV7-6 to TRBJ1-2; TRBD1 is a possible D gene (5 bases). Trimming stripped 4 bases from V and 5 bases from J, with 8 bases between. From germline, CDR1 is SGHVS and CDR2 FNYEAQ. The CDR3 runs to 12 residues. The CDR3 DNA reads TGTGCCAGCAGCTCGGGACTTTATGGCTACACCTTC. This sequence encodes CASSSGLYGYTF.

The chain has TRBV5-1 and TRBJ1-5; D is ambiguous. The germline CDR1 and CDR2 sequences are SGHRS and YFSETQ. Trimming took off 0 bases at V and 3 bases at J, with 10 bases between the two ends. The CDR3 has 15 residues. This CDR3 is CASSLGGSANQPQHF. The CDR3 DNA follows: TGCGCCAGCAGCTTGGGAGGGTCGGCCAATCAGCCCCAGCATTTT.

The rearrangement uses TRBV9 and TRBJ2-1, with a possible D match to TRBD2 (6 bases). V was trimmed by 0 bases and J by 4 bases, leaving 11 bases between them. CDR3 length: 15 amino acids. The germline V gene has CDR1 SGDLS and CDR2 YYNGEE. CDR3 bases: TGTGCCAGCAGCGTAGGGCGGGGACTTTACAATGAGCAGTTCTTC. The encoded protein is CASSVGRGLYNEQFF.

The chain carries TRBV6-5 and TRBJ2-1; a possible D gene is TRBD1 (5 bases). V was cut by 5 bases and J by 9 bases, with 8 bases left in between. Germline CDR1 reads MNHEY; CDR2 reads SVGAGI. There are 11 residues in the CDR3. The DNA of the CDR3 is TGTGCCAGCAGTCAGGGCAGTGAGCAGTTCTTC. As protein: CASSQGSEQFF.

The chain combines TRBV6-6 with TRBJ1-5; 7 nucleotides match TRBD1. V shed 2 bases, J shed 7 bases, and the junction held 5 bases outside the gene matches. CDR1 and CDR2 from the germline V gene are MNHNY and SVGAGI (reference sequence). The CDR3 extends over 14 amino acids. CDR3 sequence reads: CASSYARQGQPQHF. The CDR3, as DNA: TGTGCCAGCAGTTACGCACGACAGGGCCAGCCCCAGCATTTT.

The CDR3 nucleotides are TGTGCCAGCAGTTTCAGGGCATCAACTAATGAAAAACTGTTTTTT. Translated, it gives CASSFRASTNEKLFF. V gene TRBV25-1 combines with J gene TRBJ1-4, with D possibly TRBD1 on 5 matching bases. Between the trimmed V and J ends, which lost 5 bases and 0 bases, there was a span of 10 bases. Germline lookup yields CDR1 MGHDK and CDR2 SYGVNS. The CDR3 runs to 15 residues.

The chain is built from TRBV4-2 and TRBJ2-7; D unclear. The V gene's germline CDR1 is LGHNA and CDR2 YNFKEQ. This CDR3 has 15 amino acids. The V end lost 0 bases, the J end lost 3 bases, and 12 bases lay between the germline ends. CDR3: CASSQDYNSGYEQYF. In DNA form, the CDR3 reads TGTGCCAGCAGCCAAGATTACAATTCGGGCTACGAGCAGTACTTC.

This chain uses TRBV13 with TRBJ1-2, with 7 bases aligning to TRBD1. V trimming: 3 bases; J trimming: 4 bases; junction bases outside the gene matches: 5. The CDR3 loop spans 14 amino acids. The germline V gene has CDR1 PRHDT and CDR2 FYEKMQ (reference sequence). CDR3 nucleotides: TGTGCCAGCAGCTTGCAGGGGGACGGCTATGGCTACACCTTC. This codes for CASSLQGDGYGYTF. The whole variable domain, filled in from reference TRBV13 and TRBJ1-2, reads AAGVIQSPRHLIKEKRETATLKCYPIPRHDTVYWYQQGPGQDPQFLISFYEKMQSDKGSIPDRFSAQQFSDYHSELNMSSLELGDSALYFCASSLQGDGYGYTFGSGTRLTVV.

This chain uses TRBV5-5 with TRBJ2-5; TRBD1 agrees at 8 bases. The germline CDR1 and CDR2 sequences are SGHKS and YYEKEE (reference sequence). V was pared by 5 bases and J by 2 bases, with 5 bases of the junction left unmatched. The CDR3 has 14 residues. The CDR3 region has the DNA TGTGCCAGCAGTTACGGGACAGGTCAAGAGACCCAGTACTTC. Its translation is CASSYGTGQETQYF.

This clone showed up just once. The gene calls are TRBV10-3 and TRBJ1-5, with D unclear. The length of the CDR3 is 13 residues. V lost 4 bases to trimming and J lost 6 bases, with 10 bases between them. CDR1 and CDR2 from the germline V gene are ENHRY and SYGVKD. The CDR3 DNA sequence: TGTGCCATCAGTGCTGGGCTTGGTCAGCCCCAGCATTTT. This gives the protein CAISAGLGQPQHF.

The V gene is TRBV29-1, the J gene TRBJ1-1; D call uncertain. Trimming pared 5 bases from V and 6 bases from J, leaving 10 bases between. The germline V gene has CDR1 SQVTM and CDR2 ANQGSEA. The CDR3 covers 11 residues. CDR3 sequence (DNA): TGCAGCGTTTCAGGTTACGCTGAAGCTTTCTTT. Translated, it gives CSVSGYAEAFF.

The V and J genes are TRBV10-3 and TRBJ2-7; 10 positions match TRBD1. With V trimmed by 6 bases and J by 4 bases, 6 bases remained unmatched. Germline values: CDR1 ENHRY, CDR2 SYGVKD. The CDR3 has 14 amino acids. The CDR3 DNA sequence: TGTGCCATCAGGGCCGGGACAGGGGAATACGAGCAGTACTTC. This codes for CAIRAGTGEYEQYF.

This chain links TRBV5-1 with TRBJ2-2; D call uncertain. Germline CDR1 SGHRS, CDR2 YFSETQ. The CDR3 spans 15 residues. V lost 4 bases and J 1 base, leaving 11 bases between the germline ends. This chain's CDR3 is CASSPVVQNTGELFF. CDR3 sequence (DNA): TGCGCCAGCAGCCCGGTTGTCCAGAACACCGGGGAGCTGTTTTTT. Combining the CDR3 with reference TRBV5-1 and TRBJ2-2 gives the whole variable domain KAGVTQTPRYLIKTRGQQVTLSCSPISGHRSVSWYQQTPGQGLQFLFEYFSETQRNKGNFPGRFSGRQFSNSRSEMNVSTLELGDSALYLCASSPVVQNTGELFFGEGSRLTVL.

The chain carries TRBV5-4 and TRBJ2-5, with 8 bases lining up with TRBD2. The germline CDR1 and CDR2 sequences are SGHNT and YYREEE (reference sequence). CDR3 size: 15 residues. V shed 0 bases, J shed 1 base, and the junction held 2 bases outside the gene matches. The CDR3 region has the DNA TGTGCCAGCAGCTTGGACGGGGGGGGCCAAGAGACCCAGTACTTC. This translates into CASSLDGGGQETQYF.

The gene calls are TRBV19 and TRBJ2-7; TRBD2 agrees at 8 bases. After removal of 3 bases from V and 4 bases from J, the junction contained 8 bases not matched to a gene. This CDR3 is 15 amino acids long. Germline CDR1 LNHDA, CDR2 SQIVND (reference sequence). The CDR3 spells CASSISSGRGYEQYF. CDR3 DNA sequence: TGTGCCAGTAGTATTAGCAGCGGGAGAGGGTACGAGCAGTACTTC.

This clone was observed a single time. The chain carries TRBV29-1 and TRBJ2-7; no clear D gene. The CDR3 runs to 12 residues. V was trimmed by 4 bases and J by 1 base, leaving 8 bases between them. Germline assignment: CDR1 SQVTM and CDR2 ANQGSEA. CDR3 coding DNA: TGCAGCGTTGCCAGCGCATCCTACGAGCAGTACTTC. Its protein is CSVASASYEQYF.

With regard to this clone: A junction boundary mismatches the germline segment, possibly from a read error. J is TRBJ2-5 and V is TRBV2; D not resolved. The CDR3 totals 9 residues. Germline-derived CDR1 and CDR2 are SNHLY and FYNNEI. DNA of the CDR3: TGTGCCAGCAGTGGCCACTACAACTTC. This sequence encodes CASSGHYNF.

V usage is TRBV19 and J usage is TRBJ2-7, with D possibly matching TRBD1 (5 bases). This CDR3 spans 13 amino acids. The V and J ends lost 3 bases and 5 bases respectively, with 11 bases between them. CDR1 is LNHDA, CDR2 SQIVND, per germline (reference sequence). The CDR3 sequence is CASSMGQVDEQYF. CDR3 in DNA: TGTGCCAGTAGTATGGGGCAGGTCGACGAGCAGTACTTC.

This clone was seen a single time. In the same sample, other DNA sequences code for this CDR3. The chain combines TRBV28 with TRBJ1-5, with D tentatively TRBD1 (6 bases). V lost 6 bases, J lost 2 bases, and 14 bases lay in between. CDR1 is MDHEN and CDR2 is SYDVKM in the germline V gene. This CDR3 has 15 amino acids. In nucleotides, the CDR3 is TGTGCCAGCAGCCCTCCTGGGGGCGGCAATCAGCCCCAGCATTTT. Translating gives CASSPPGGGNQPQHF. The full variable domain, rest sourced from reference TRBV28 and TRBJ1-5, is DVKVTQSSRYLVKRTGEKVFLECVQDMDHENMFWYRQDPGLGLRLIYFSYDVKMKEKGDIPEGYSVSREKKERFSLILESASTNQTSMYLCASSPPGGGNQPQHFGDGTRLSIL.

In its sample, this clone was seen once. This chain links TRBV5-6 with TRBJ1-2; D possibly corresponds to TRBD1 (6 bases). The CDR3 spans 12 residues. Trimming cost V 7 bases and J 6 bases, with 13 bases left between them. The V gene's germline CDR1 is SGHDT and CDR2 YYEEEE. The CDR3 DNA is TGTGCCAGCGGCAGGGGAGGGCATGGCTACACCTTC. It specifies CASGRGGHGYTF.

This chain joins TRBV5-4 and TRBJ1-1, with 12 positions matching TRBD1. With V trimmed by 4 bases and J by 4 bases, 8 bases remained unmatched. CDR1 and CDR2 from the germline V gene are SGHNT and YYREEE (reference sequence). The length of the CDR3 is 16 residues. The CDR3 nucleotides read TGTGCCAGCAGCCCGGGACAGGGGGCGCGGGGCACTGAAGCTTTCTTT. Protein product: CASSPGQGARGTEAFF.

The chain couples TRBV7-6 to TRBJ2-1; D unclear. V was clipped by 4 bases and J by 6 bases, with 22 bases between them. Germline assignment: CDR1 SGHVS and CDR2 FNYEAQ. The CDR3 extends over 17 amino acids. The CDR3 DNA is TGTGCCAGCAGCTCCTTCGCTAGATTGGTTTCCCTCAATGAGCAGTTCTTC. It is translated as CASSSFARLVSLNEQFF. The full variable domain, rest sourced from reference TRBV7-6 and TRBJ2-1, is GAGVSQSPRYKVTKRGQDVALRCDPISGHVSLYWYRQALGQGPEFLTYFNYEAQQDKSGLPNDRFSAERPEGSISTLTIQRTEQRDSAMYRCASSSFARLVSLNEQFFGPGTRLTVL.